The clone carrying this T cell receptor beta chain has at least ten counts. The target antigen is unknown. Carrying unique molecular identifiers, the cDNA also gained a universal primer site through template switching. In TCRdb, the 5' RACE reads were re-called with MiXCR into one record per CDR3 protein. The sample lists hundreds of thousands of distinct CDR3 sequences; approximately 8.5% were seen once. V shed 8 bases, J shed 7 bases, and the junction held 15 bases outside the gene matches. The CDR3 spans 15 residues. The data stem from a study of identical twins. Study-wide findings and caveats: Memory repertoires showed no such pattern, whereas abundant cord blood beta clonotypes carried fewer insertions.

These data were also reused for a study on yellow fever vaccine responses in identical twins.

The sequencing input was memory (CD45RO+) T cells sorted from blood. This sequence joins TRBV12-3 or TRBV12-4 and TRBJ2-5; 8 bases are a match to TRBD2. The receptor was isolated from a woman younger than 30 in good health. The CDR3 DNA sequence: TGTGCCAGCCGTCCACAGAGCGGGAGCGGAGTGACCCAGTACTTC. Translation: CASRPQSGSGVTQYF.